This TCR beta chain comes out of a study of blood T cell repertoires in COVID-19. The wider study: Sites across the United States, Italy and Spain contributed samples from acute and convalescent COVID-19. PBMCs, B-cell-depleted T cells, or T cells provided the cDNA or gDNA that made up the material.

The CDR3 sequence is 13 residues long. The V end lost 5 bases, the J end lost 6 bases, and 10 bases lay between the germline ends. As handled by the study authors: Amplified reference gene primers provided the basis for estimating nucleated cell counts. Method: immunoSEQ multiplex PCR; TCRdb's copy keeps in-frame clones and lacks some. V, J and clone size are taken as reported in that table, and D and trimming were inferred from the DNA itself. Of tens of thousands of clones in the sample, 82% were seen once. This sequence originates from a human donor in a cohort sampled during active COVID-19. What was sequenced was peripheral blood. The V call is TRBV12-3 or TRBV12-4, the J call TRBJ2-2; perhaps TRBD2 as D (6 bases). The CDR3 here is CASSLTSSGELFF. The DNA of the CDR3 is TGTGCCAGCAGTCTAACTAGCTCCGGGGAGCTGTTTTTT.